This T cell receptor (beta chain) was recovered during a study of glioma-infiltrating T cells. Whole-study results and caveats: Gliomas, especially low-grade, showed above-expected tissue-blood divergence; non-neoplastic patients showed below.

Trimming shortened V by 1 base and J by 0 bases, and 8 bases separated the two germline ends. The CDR3 loop spans 15 amino acids. Using RNA template, CDR3s of TCR alpha and beta were amplified with iRepertoire arm-PCR. TCRdb reanalysed the multiplex PCR reads using MiXCR and keeps one entry per CDR3 protein. The sample lists under 150,000 distinct CDR3 sequences, approximately 26% occurring once. There are a few counts of this clonotype. Antigen unknown. The rearrangement links TRBV12-3 or TRBV12-4 to TRBJ2-3; D ambiguous. This receptor was taken from a human donor with low-grade glioma or glioblastoma, undergoing nonglioma brain surgery, or in good health (not recorded which). Sequenced sample: glioma tissue, nonneoplastic brain tissue, or PBMCs (not recorded which). The CDR3 DNA is TGTGCCAGCAGTTTAGATCCTAGTAGCACAGATACGCAGTATTTT. Amino acid sequence: CASSLDPSSTDTQYF.